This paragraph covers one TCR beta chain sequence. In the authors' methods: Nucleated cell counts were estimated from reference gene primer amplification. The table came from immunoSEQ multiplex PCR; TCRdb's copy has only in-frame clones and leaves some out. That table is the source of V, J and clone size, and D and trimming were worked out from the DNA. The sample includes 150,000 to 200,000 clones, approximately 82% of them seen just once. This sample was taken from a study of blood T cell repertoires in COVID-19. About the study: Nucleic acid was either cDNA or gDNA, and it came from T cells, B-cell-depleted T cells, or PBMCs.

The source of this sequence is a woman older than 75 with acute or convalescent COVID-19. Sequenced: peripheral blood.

CDR3 region: CASSYRDEQFF. The DNA for the CDR3 is TGCGCCAGCAGTTACAGGGATGAGCAGTTCTTC. The chain joins TRBV5-1 to TRBJ2-1, with D possibly TRBD1 on 6 matching bases. CDR3 size: 11 residues. With 5 bases removed from V and 8 bases from J, the gap between germline ends came to 8 bases. Germline V gene sequence: CDR1 SGHRS, CDR2 YFSETQ.